Detailed here is one T cell receptor (beta chain). This entry belongs to a study of blood T cell repertoires in COVID-19. The protocol was immunoSEQ multiplex PCR, while the TCRdb copy is restricted to in-frame clones and leaves out a portion. The sample has 250,000 to 400,000 clones; about nine tenths are singletons. Germline lookup yields CDR1 LGHDT and CDR2 YNNKEL (reference sequence). The CDR3 contains 15 residues. With 2 bases clipped from V and 5 bases from J, the junction kept 4 bases outside the gene matches. The rearrangement uses TRBV3-1 (or the pseudogene TRBV3-2) and TRBJ1-4, with 8 nucleotides matching TRBD1. The sequence derives from a man aged 50-59 years with active or convalescent COVID-19. Sample: peripheral blood. The CDR3 coding sequence is TGTGCCAGCAGCCAACTGGACAGGGTCAATGAAAAACTGTTTTTT. Encoded protein: CASSQLDRVNEKLFF.